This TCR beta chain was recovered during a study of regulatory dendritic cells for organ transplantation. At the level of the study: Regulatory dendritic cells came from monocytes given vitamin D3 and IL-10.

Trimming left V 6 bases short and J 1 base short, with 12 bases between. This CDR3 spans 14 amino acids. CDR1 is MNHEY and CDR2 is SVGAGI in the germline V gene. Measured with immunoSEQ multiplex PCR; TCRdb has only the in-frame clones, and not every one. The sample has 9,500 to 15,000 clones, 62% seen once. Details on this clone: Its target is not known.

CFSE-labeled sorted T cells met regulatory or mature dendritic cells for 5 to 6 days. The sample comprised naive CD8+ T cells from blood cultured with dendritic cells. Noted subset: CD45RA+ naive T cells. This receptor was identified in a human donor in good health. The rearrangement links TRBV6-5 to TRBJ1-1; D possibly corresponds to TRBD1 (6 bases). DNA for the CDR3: TGTGCCAGCAGGAAGGGGGATGCGAACACTGAAGCTTTCTTT. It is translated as CASRKGDANTEAFF.